This T cell receptor beta chain was identified during a study of cytomegalovirus exposure and HLA in healthy donors. Points from the study as a whole: Reported performance of the classifier showed diagnosis of cytomegalovirus status with high specificity and sensitivity. Fewer N-insertions (relative to the roughly 730-donor mean) were reportedly seen in an Asian-associated ancestry cluster in a later analysis. A link between a missense DCLRE1C variant and TCR beta V- and J-gene trimming emerged from a later analysis. In a later analysis, 16,951 TCR beta sequences were associated with HLA alleles at 0.05 false discovery rate.

PCR was performed using 60 Vbeta and 13 Jbeta primers. The table came from immunoSEQ multiplex PCR; TCRdb's copy has only in-frame clones and leaves some out. The repertoire holds 150,000 or so clones, with about four fifths as singletons. Turning to this clone: Its target is not known.

This TCR was recovered from a woman between 18 and 30 years old in good health and CMV-seropositive. Sequenced: PBMCs.

Written as DNA, the CDR3 is TGTGCCAGTACCACCGGGACAGCGAATTCACCCCTCCACTTT. It encodes CASTTGTANSPLHF. The chain recombines TRBV19 with TRBJ1-6; 7 bases align to TRBD1. Germline CDR1 and CDR2: LNHDA and SQIVND (reference sequence). The trim removed 7 bases at V and 7 bases at J, leaving 7 bases unmatched. The length of the CDR3 is 14 residues.